This T cell receptor (beta chain) originates from a study of cytomegalovirus exposure and HLA in healthy donors. Trimming at V came to 4 bases and at J to 6 bases, leaving 9 bases not matched to a gene. The CDR3 extends over 14 amino acids. Germline CDR1 reads SGDLS; CDR2 reads YYNGEE. With regard to this clone: What it binds is unknown.

Broader study findings: Among the sequence variants, a highly shared cluster was likely an artifact of sequencing. HLA alleles were associated with around 17,000 TCR beta sequences in a later analysis at 0.05 false discovery rate. Later on, a genetic analysis was performed. It linked a missense variant in DCLRE1C with V- and J-gene trimming of TCR beta. On later analysis, the bulk of CMV-associated TCR beta chains appeared to be HLA-restricted.

The PCR made use of 60 Vbeta and 13 Jbeta primers. Data came from immunoSEQ multiplex PCR; TCRdb stores just in-frame clones and leaves some out. The sample shows more than 130,000 clones, around three quarters of them seen only once. The sample consisted of PBMCs. This chain joins TRBV9 and TRBJ1-2, with 7 bases identical to TRBD1. The origin of this receptor is a man in his forties or fifties in good health and CMV-seropositive. CDR3 protein: CASSPQTGYNGYTF. The CDR3 region has the DNA TGTGCCAGCAGCCCCCAGACAGGGTACAATGGCTACACCTTC.